The rows below give T cell receptor beta chains drawn from one sample of a study of T cell repertoires in cytomegalovirus infection. TCRdb called the reads again in MiXCR, with one record for every CDR3 protein. In the table there are around 550,000 distinct CDR3 sequences, around 27% of which are singletons. The sample consisted of PBMCs. These receptors were taken from a human donor in good health (CMV status not recorded). Some clones in this sample may be carry-over from other donors' samples. The CDR3 runs from the conserved cysteine through the conserved F or W. Each record gives: clone size, J gene, D gene, V gene, CDR3 DNA, CDR3 protein. A D gene is named only where the DNA matches it firmly. Where a row states a size, it is once, few, many or the class of an expanded clone; other rows omit it.

-,TRBJ1-5,TRBD1,TRBV25-1,TGTGCCAGCAGTGGCACAGGGGAGAGTCAGCCCCAGCATTTT,CASSGTGESQPQHF
few,TRBJ2-3,-,TRBV2,TGTGCCAGCAGTTCACCGGTGGCAGGGGTCGATACGCAGTATTTT,CASSSPVAGVDTQYF
-,TRBJ1-2,-,TRBV4-1,TGCGCCAGCAGCCAAGAGAGCGCCTTTAACTATGGCTACACCTTC,CASSQESAFNYGYTF
-,TRBJ2-2,-,TRBV10-3,TGTGCCGCCCGGGGCGAGGCGAACACCGGGGAGCTGTTTTTT,CAARGEANTGELFF
-,TRBJ2-7,TRBD1,TRBV4-1,TGCGCCAGCAGCCAGGGGACAGGGTGGGGAGAGCAGTACTTC,CASSQGTGWGEQYF
many,TRBJ2-2,TRBD2,TRBV7-2,TGTGCCAGCAGCTGGGGACTAGCGGGAGGGCTCAACACCGGGGAGCTGTTTTTT,CASSWGLAGGLNTGELFF
-,TRBJ1-5,-,TRBV6-6,TGTGCCAGCAGTTATCCGGATCAGCCCCAGCATTTT,CASSYPDQPQHF
-,TRBJ2-2,TRBD1,TRBV18,TGTGCCAGCTCACTGGCCGGGACAGGGAACACCGGGGAGCTGTTTTTT,CASSLAGTGNTGELFF
many,TRBJ1-1,-,TRBV12-3/TRBV12-4,TGTGCCAGCAGTTTCGGTGGAGGGTTGGCTGAAGCTTTCTTT,CASSFGGGLAEAFF
-,TRBJ1-2,TRBD1,TRBV24-1,TGTGCCACCAGTGATACGGACAGGTCTAACTATGGCTACACCTTC,CATSDTDRSNYGYTF
few,TRBJ1-1,-,TRBV6-2/TRBV6-3,TGTGCCAGCAGCCAGCCCCCCCCCGGGGGCACTGAAGCTTTCTTT,CASSQPPPGGTEAFF
-,TRBJ1-2,-,TRBV6-1,TGTGCCAGCAGTGAAACGGCGAGAAACTATGGCTACACCTTC,CASSETARNYGYTF
many,TRBJ2-6,TRBD1,TRBV7-2,TGTGCCAGCAGCTTAGCGTGGGGGGGACAGGGGGCCTCTGGGGCCAACGTCCTGACTTTC,CASSLAWGGQGASGANVLTF
many,TRBJ1-1,-,TRBV6-5,TGTGCCAGCAGTTACTACAAGGGTTTTCGAAACACTGAAGCTTTCTTT,CASSYYKGFRNTEAFF
few,TRBJ2-1,-,TRBV7-9,TGTGCCAGCAGCTCGATAAACACAGGGATCCATGAGCAGTTCTTC,CASSSINTGIHEQFF
few,TRBJ1-5,-,TRBV7-2,TGTGCCAGCAGCTTAGATAGGTTTCAGCCCCAGCATTTT,CASSLDRFQPQHF
many,TRBJ2-3,TRBD1,TRBV7-6,TGTGCCAGCAGCTTAGGGGGACAGCTGTCTACAGATACGCAGTATTTT,CASSLGGQLSTDTQYF
-,TRBJ1-2,-,TRBV28,TGTGCCAGCAGTTCAGGGGTCTCCTATGGCTACACCTTC,CASSSGVSYGYTF
-,TRBJ2-2,-,TRBV4-1,TGCGCCAGCAGCCAAGATAAGGGACCACCCGGGGGCGGGGAGCTGTTTTTT,CASSQDKGPPGGGELFF
few,TRBJ2-5,TRBD1,TRBV11-2,TGTGCCAGCAGCTTAAGTGGGGCGGGACAGGGAGGCCAAGAGACCCAGTACTTC,CASSLSGAGQGGQETQYF
-,TRBJ1-5,-,TRBV7-6,TGTGCCAGCAGCTTATTTTATAGCAATCAGCCCCAGCATTTT,CASSLFYSNQPQHF
-,TRBJ2-7,-,TRBV20-1,TGCAGTGCTGGGGCACGAAGGGGGAGCTCCTACGAGCAGTACTTC,CSAGARRGSSYEQYF
-,TRBJ2-4,-,TRBV9,TGTGCCAGCAGCGTAGATCCGGCTAAAAACATTCAGTACTTC,CASSVDPAKNIQYF
-,TRBJ2-3,-,TRBV12-3/TRBV12-4,TGTGCCAGCAGTTTGGCGACCCTTAGCACAGATACGCAGTATTTT,CASSLATLSTDTQYF
-,TRBJ2-7,-,TRBV27,TGTGCCAGCAGTTTAAAGGACTACGGCTACGAGCAGTACTTC,CASSLKDYGYEQYF
once,TRBJ2-5,TRBD2,TRBV2,TGTGCCAGCAGTTTAGCGGGGAGAGAGCGGACCCAGTACTTC,CASSLAGRERTQYF
-,TRBJ2-1,TRBD2,TRBV4-3,TGCGCCAGCAGCCAAGAGCAAGCGGGAGTCGACAATGAGCAGTTCTTC,CASSQEQAGVDNEQFF
-,TRBJ2-7,-,TRBV5-4,TGTGCCAGCAGCTTGGAGTGGGCGGGCGGCGAGCAGTACTTC,CASSLEWAGGEQYF
-,TRBJ2-7,TRBD2,TRBV2,TGTGCCACTCTCGGGACTAGCAATTCCTACGAGCAGTACTTC,CATLGTSNSYEQYF
many,TRBJ2-1,TRBD2,TRBV7-7,TGTGCTAGCAGCTTGGGGACTAGCGGGGCCTACAATGAGCAGTTCTTC,CASSLGTSGAYNEQFF
few,TRBJ2-7,-,TRBV4-3,TGCGCCAGCAGCCAAGACGCTACAGGGACCTACGAGCAGTACTTC,CASSQDATGTYEQYF
-,TRBJ2-7,-,TRBV12-3/TRBV12-4,TGTGCCAGCAGTTTCACACTTTACGAGCAGTACTTC,CASSFTLYEQYF
few,TRBJ2-7,-,TRBV7-6,TGTGCCAGCAGCTTAAGGGGTCCCGCGAACTACGAGCAGTACTTC,CASSLRGPANYEQYF
-,TRBJ2-6,-,TRBV4-3,TGCGCCAGCAGCCAGCTACTAGCCGCCCTCTCTGGGGCCAACGTCCTGACTTTC,CASSQLLAALSGANVLTF
few,TRBJ1-5,-,TRBV28,TGTGCCAGCAGTTTAATGTCTCAGCCCCAGCATTTT,CASSLMSQPQHF
few,TRBJ2-2,TRBD2,TRBV4-1,TGCGCCAGCAGCCAAGCGAGACTAGCGGGAGGGAGGGAGCTGTTTTTT,CASSQARLAGGRELFF
few,TRBJ1-2,-,TRBV27,TGTGCCAGCAGTTTATCTCCGGGACGGAGCTATGGCTACACCTTC,CASSLSPGRSYGYTF
-,TRBJ1-5,TRBD1,TRBV19,TGTGCCAGCTGGCAGGGGGCGGGCAATCAGCCCCAGCATTTT,CASWQGAGNQPQHF
-,TRBJ1-3,-,TRBV12-3/TRBV12-4,TGTGCCAGCAATCATAGGGGCCCTGGAAACACCATATATTTT,CASNHRGPGNTIYF
many,TRBJ2-2,-,TRBV7-2,TGTGCCAGCAGCTTAAGTGGGAACACCGGGGAGCTGTTTTTT,CASSLSGNTGELFF
many,TRBJ1-1,-,TRBV7-2,TGTGCCAGCAGCCGAACAGGGTCGCCGAACACTGAAGCTTTCTTT,CASSRTGSPNTEAFF
-,TRBJ2-1,-,TRBV7-2,TGTGCCAGCAGTCTAAAATGGGGGCCCTACAATGAGCAGTTCTTC,CASSLKWGPYNEQFF
-,TRBJ2-5,TRBD2,TRBV29-1,TGCAGCGTTCCCGTAGCGGGAAGCGAGACCCAGTACTTC,CSVPVAGSETQYF
many,TRBJ1-4,-,TRBV7-2,TGTGCCAGCAGCTTAGTGCCGGGACCGAATAATGAAAAACTGTTTTTT,CASSLVPGPNNEKLFF
-,TRBJ1-6,-,TRBV19,TGTGCCAGTTGGCGGGGTTTCCATAATTCACCCCTCCACTTT,CASWRGFHNSPLHF
few,TRBJ1-1,-,TRBV6-5,TGTGCCAGCAGTGAGCTTCGTAGCACTGAAGCTTTCTTT,CASSELRSTEAFF
few,TRBJ2-7,TRBD1,TRBV29-1,TGCAGCGTTGAAGGGACAGGGGGCTCCTACGAGCAGTACTTC,CSVEGTGGSYEQYF
-,TRBJ2-1,-,TRBV12-3/TRBV12-4,TGTGCCAGCAGTTTGAGAGACGGGAGAAGCGGGAATGAGCAGTTCTTC,CASSLRDGRSGNEQFF
many,TRBJ2-4,-,TRBV7-2,TGTGCCAGCAGCTTAGGAGGGGGGGTTAGTTCCAAAAACATTCAGTACTTC,CASSLGGGVSSKNIQYF
few,TRBJ2-1,TRBD2,TRBV11-3,TGTGCCAGCAGCTCCCGGGGACTAGCGGGAGGGCCTGTGGATGAGCAGTTCTTC,CASSSRGLAGGPVDEQFF
many,TRBJ2-1,TRBD2,TRBV7-2,TGTGCCAGCAGCCCCCGACTAGCGGGAGGGTACAATGAGCAGTTCTTC,CASSPRLAGGYNEQFF
many,TRBJ1-2,TRBD1,TRBV28,TGTGCCAGCAGTCCTCGCCGGGACAGACCGAACTATGGCTACACCTTC,CASSPRRDRPNYGYTF
-,TRBJ2-2,-,TRBV11-3,TGTGCCAGCAGCTTTGAGACAGGGAACACCGGGGAGCTGTTTTTT,CASSFETGNTGELFF
few,TRBJ1-2,TRBD1,TRBV4-3,TGCGCCAGCAGCCAAGACTGGACAGGGAGGAACTATGGCTACACCTTC,CASSQDWTGRNYGYTF
few,TRBJ2-3,-,TRBV5-4,TGTGCCAGCAGCTTGCTCGGGCCCGTTGCAGATACGCAGTATTTT,CASSLLGPVADTQYF
-,TRBJ2-3,TRBD2,TRBV7-9,TGTGCCAGCAGCTTGGGGGGGGGGATTCGAGATCGCACAGATACGCAGTATTTT,CASSLGGGIRDRTDTQYF
many,TRBJ2-5,TRBD2,TRBV7-8,TGTGCCAGCAGCTCCCGGACTAGCGGGAGGGCAACGGGAGAGACCCAGTACTTC,CASSSRTSGRATGETQYF
-,TRBJ2-6,TRBD1,TRBV7-6,TGTGCCACTGGGACAGGGCACTCTGGGGCCAACGTCCTGACTTTC,CATGTGHSGANVLTF
many,TRBJ1-2,-,TRBV7-2,TGTGCCAGCAGCTCAGGGGAGGCCTATGGCTACACCTTC,CASSSGEAYGYTF
-,TRBJ1-1,-,TRBV6-5,TGTGCCAGCCAAGATTCACTGAACACTGAAGCTTTCTTT,CASQDSLNTEAFF